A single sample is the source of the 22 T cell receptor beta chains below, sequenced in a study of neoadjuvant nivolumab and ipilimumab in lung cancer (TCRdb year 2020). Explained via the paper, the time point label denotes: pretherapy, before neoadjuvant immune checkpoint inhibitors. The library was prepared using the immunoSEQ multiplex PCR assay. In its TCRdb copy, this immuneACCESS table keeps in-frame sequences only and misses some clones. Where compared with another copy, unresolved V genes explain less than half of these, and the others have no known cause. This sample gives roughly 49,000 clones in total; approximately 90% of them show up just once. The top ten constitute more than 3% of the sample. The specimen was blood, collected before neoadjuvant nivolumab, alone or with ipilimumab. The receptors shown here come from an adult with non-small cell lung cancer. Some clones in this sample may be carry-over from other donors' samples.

The CDR3 DNA follows: TGCGCCAGCAGCCCGTCTCTCCGGACAGAGTCGAGCAGGTATCTCTACGAGCAGTACTTC. This gives the protein CASSPSLRTESSRYLYEQYF. The rearrangement joins TRBV4-1 to TRBJ2-7; D is possibly TRBD1 (6 bases). CDR1 and CDR2 from the germline V gene are MGHRA and YSYEKL. Trimming cost V 4 bases and J 3 bases, with 31 bases left between them. The CDR3 covers 20 residues.

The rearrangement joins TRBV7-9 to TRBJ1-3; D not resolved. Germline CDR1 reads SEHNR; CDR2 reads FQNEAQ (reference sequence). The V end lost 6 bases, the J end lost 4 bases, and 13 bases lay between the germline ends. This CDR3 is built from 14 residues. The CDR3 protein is CASSTGLTGNTIYF. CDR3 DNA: TGTGCCAGCAGTACCGGCTTGACGGGAAACACCATATATTTT.

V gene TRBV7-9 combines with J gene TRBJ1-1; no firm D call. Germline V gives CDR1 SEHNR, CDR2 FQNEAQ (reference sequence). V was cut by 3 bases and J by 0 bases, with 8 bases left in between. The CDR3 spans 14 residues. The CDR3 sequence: CASSFGRMNTEAFF. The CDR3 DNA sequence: TGTGCCAGCAGCTTTGGACGGATGAACACTGAAGCTTTCTTT. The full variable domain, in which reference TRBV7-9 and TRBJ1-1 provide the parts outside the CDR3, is DTGVSQNPRHKITKRGQNVTFRCDPISEHNRLYWYRQTLGQGPEFLTYFQNEAQLEKSRLLSDRFSAERPKGSFSTLEIQRTEQGDSAMYLCASSFGRMNTEAFFGQGTRLTVV.

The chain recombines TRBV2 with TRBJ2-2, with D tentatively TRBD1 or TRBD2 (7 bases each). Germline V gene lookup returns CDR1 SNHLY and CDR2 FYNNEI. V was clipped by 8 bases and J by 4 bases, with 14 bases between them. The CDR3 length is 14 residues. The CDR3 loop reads CASGGDSGTGELFF. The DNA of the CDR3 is TGTGCCAGCGGGGGGGACAGTGGCACCGGGGAGCTGTTTTTT.

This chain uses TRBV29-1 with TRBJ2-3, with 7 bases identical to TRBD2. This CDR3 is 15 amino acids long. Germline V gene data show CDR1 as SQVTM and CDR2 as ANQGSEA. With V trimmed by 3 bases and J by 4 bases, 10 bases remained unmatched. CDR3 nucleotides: TGCAGCGTTGATGGGCTAGCGGTCCCAGCAGATACGCAGTATTTT. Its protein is CSVDGLAVPADTQYF.

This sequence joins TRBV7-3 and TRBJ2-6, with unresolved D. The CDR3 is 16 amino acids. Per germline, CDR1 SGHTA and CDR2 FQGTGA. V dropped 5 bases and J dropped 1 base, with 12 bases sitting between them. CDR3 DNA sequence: TGTGCCAGCAGCCCCTCCGGCGGATCTGGGGCCAACGTCCTGACTTTC. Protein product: CASSPSGGSGANVLTF.

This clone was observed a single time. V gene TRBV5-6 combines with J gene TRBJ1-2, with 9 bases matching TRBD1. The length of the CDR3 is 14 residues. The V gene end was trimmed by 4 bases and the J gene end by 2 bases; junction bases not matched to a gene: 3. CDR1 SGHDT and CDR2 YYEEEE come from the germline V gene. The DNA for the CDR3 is TGTGCCAGCAGCAGGGGACAGGGAAACTATGGCTACACCTTC. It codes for CASSRGQGNYGYTF.

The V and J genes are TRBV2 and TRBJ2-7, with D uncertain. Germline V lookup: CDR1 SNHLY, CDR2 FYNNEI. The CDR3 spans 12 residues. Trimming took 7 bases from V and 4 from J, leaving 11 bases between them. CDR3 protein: CASNPDGYEQYF. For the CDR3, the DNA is TGTGCCAGCAACCCGGACGGATACGAGCAGTACTTC. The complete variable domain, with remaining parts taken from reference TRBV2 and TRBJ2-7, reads EPEVTQTPSHQVTQMGQEVILRCVPISNHLYFYWYRQILGQKVEFLVSFYNNEISEKSEIFDDQFSVERPDGSNFTLKIRSTKLEDSAMYFCASNPDGYEQYFGPGTRLTVT.

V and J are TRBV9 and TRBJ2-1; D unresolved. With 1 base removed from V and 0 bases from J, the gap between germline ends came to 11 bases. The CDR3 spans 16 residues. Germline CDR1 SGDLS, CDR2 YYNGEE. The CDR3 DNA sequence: TGTGCCAGCAGCGTACGGGTCTGGAGCTCCTACAATGAGCAGTTCTTC. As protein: CASSVRVWSSYNEQFF.

CDR3 loop: CASSLKVGLGSGELFF. The CDR3 bases are TGTGCCAGCAGCTTAAAGGTCGGACTAGGGTCCGGGGAGCTGTTTTTT. The chain is built from TRBV7-8 and TRBJ2-2; 7 nucleotides line up with TRBD2. J was trimmed by 6 bases and V by 2 bases; bases with no gene match: 9. This CDR3 contains 16 residues. Germline CDR1 and CDR2: SGHVS and FQNEAQ.

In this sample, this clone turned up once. CDR3 region: CASSERTSGYNEQFF. CDR3 nucleotide sequence: TGCGCCAGCAGTGAGCGGACTAGCGGATACAATGAGCAGTTCTTC. This chain links TRBV10-2 with TRBJ2-1; the match to TRBD2 covers 10 bases. Germline loops: CDR1 WSHSY, CDR2 SAAADI. V lost 2 bases, J lost 4 bases, and 2 bases stayed unmatched. CDR3 length: 15 amino acids.

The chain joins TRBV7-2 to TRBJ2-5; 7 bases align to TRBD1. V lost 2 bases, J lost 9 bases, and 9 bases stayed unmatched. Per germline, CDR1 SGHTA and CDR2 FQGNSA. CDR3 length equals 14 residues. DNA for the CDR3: TGTGCCAGCAGCTTACCAGGACAGGTCAGGGCCCAGTACTTC. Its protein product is CASSLPGQVRAQYF. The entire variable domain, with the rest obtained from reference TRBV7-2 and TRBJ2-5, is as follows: GAGVSQSPSNKVTEKGKDVELRCDPISGHTALYWYRQSLGQGLEFLIYFQGNSAPDKSGLPSDRFSAERTGGSVSTLTIQRTQQEDSAVYLCASSLPGQVRAQYFGPGTRLLVL.

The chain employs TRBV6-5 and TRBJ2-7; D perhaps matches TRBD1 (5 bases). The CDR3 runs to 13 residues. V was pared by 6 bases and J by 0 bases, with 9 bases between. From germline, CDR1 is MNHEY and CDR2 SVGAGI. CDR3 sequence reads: CASRRQSSYEQYF. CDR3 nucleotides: TGTGCCAGCAGACGACAGAGCTCCTACGAGCAGTACTTC.

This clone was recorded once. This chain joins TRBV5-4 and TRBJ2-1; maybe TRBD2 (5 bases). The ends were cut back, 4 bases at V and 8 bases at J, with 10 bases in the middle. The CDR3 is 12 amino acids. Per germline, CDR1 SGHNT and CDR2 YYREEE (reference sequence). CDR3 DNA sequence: TGTGCCAGCAGCGCTCTAGCAGATGAGCAGTTCTTC. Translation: CASSALADEQFF.

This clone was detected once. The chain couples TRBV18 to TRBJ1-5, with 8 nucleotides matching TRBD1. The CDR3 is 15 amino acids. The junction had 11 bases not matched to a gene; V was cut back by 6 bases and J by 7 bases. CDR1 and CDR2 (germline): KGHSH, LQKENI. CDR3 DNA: TGTGCCAGCTCCCTAGTTGGACAGGGTGGCCAGCCCCAGCATTTT. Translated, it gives CASSLVGQGGQPQHF.

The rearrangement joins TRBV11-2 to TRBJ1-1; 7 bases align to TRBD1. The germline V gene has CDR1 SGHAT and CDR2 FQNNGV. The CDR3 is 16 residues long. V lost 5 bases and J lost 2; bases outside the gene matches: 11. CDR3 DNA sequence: TGTGCCAGCAGCCACCCCTTTAGACAGGGAAACACTGAAGCTTTCTTT. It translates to CASSHPFRQGNTEAFF.

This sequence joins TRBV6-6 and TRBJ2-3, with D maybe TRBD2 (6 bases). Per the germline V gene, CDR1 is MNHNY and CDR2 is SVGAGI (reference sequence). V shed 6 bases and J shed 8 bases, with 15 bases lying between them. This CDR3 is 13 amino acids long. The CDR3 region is CASSGGTLGTQYF. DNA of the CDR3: TGTGCCAGCAGCGGGGGAACTCTCGGTACGCAGTATTTT.

This CDR3 reads CASSVGGTSYEQYF. Written as DNA, the CDR3 is TGTGCCAGCAGTGTTGGAGGGACCTCCTACGAGCAGTACTTC. The rearrangement links TRBV2 to TRBJ2-7; maybe TRBD2 (6 bases). Trimming removed 4 bases at V and 0 bases at J, with 10 bases between. Germline assignment: CDR1 SNHLY and CDR2 FYNNEI. The CDR3 is 14 amino acids.

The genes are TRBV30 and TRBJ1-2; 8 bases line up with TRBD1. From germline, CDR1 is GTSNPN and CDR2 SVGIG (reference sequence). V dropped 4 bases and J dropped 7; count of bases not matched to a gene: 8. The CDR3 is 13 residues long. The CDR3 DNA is TGTGCCTGGAATCCGGACAGGGAGTTTGGCTACACCTTC. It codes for CAWNPDREFGYTF.

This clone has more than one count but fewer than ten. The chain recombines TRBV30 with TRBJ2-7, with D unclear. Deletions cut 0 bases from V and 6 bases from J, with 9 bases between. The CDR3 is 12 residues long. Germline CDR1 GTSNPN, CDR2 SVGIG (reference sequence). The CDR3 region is CAWSVSRFEQYF. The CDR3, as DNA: TGTGCCTGGAGTGTTTCGCGTTTCGAGCAGTACTTC.

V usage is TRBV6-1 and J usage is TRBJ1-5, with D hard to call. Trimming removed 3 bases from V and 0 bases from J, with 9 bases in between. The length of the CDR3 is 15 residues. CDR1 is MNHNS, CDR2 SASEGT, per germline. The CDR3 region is CASSEAGHSNQPQHF. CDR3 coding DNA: TGTGCCAGCAGTGAGGCAGGCCATAGCAATCAGCCCCAGCATTTT.

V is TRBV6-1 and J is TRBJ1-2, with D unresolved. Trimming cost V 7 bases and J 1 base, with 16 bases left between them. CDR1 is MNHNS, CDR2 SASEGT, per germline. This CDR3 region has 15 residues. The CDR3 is CASISTGSLNYGYTF. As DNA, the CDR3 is TGTGCCAGCATCTCCACTGGGAGTCTTAACTATGGCTACACCTTC.